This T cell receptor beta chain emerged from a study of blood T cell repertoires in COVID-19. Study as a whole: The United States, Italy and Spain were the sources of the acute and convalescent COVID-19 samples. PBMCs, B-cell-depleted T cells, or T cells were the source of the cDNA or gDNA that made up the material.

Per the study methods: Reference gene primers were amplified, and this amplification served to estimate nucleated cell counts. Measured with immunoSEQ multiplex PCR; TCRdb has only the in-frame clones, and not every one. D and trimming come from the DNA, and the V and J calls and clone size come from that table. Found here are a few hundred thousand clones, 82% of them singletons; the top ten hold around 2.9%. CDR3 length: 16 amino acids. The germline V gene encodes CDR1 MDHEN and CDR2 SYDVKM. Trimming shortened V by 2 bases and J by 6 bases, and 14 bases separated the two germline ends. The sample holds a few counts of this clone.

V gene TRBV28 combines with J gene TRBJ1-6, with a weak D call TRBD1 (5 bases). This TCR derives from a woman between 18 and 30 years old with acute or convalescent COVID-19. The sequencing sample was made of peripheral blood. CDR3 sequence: CASSLVGARTNSPLHF. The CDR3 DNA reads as TGTGCCAGCAGTTTAGTAGGGGCTCGGACTAATTCACCCCTCCACTTT. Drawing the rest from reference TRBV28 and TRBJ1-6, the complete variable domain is DVKVTQSSRYLVKRTGEKVFLECVQDMDHENMFWYRQDPGLGLRLIYFSYDVKMKEKGDIPEGYSVSREKKERFSLILESASTNQTSMYLCASSLVGARTNSPLHFGNGTRLTVT.